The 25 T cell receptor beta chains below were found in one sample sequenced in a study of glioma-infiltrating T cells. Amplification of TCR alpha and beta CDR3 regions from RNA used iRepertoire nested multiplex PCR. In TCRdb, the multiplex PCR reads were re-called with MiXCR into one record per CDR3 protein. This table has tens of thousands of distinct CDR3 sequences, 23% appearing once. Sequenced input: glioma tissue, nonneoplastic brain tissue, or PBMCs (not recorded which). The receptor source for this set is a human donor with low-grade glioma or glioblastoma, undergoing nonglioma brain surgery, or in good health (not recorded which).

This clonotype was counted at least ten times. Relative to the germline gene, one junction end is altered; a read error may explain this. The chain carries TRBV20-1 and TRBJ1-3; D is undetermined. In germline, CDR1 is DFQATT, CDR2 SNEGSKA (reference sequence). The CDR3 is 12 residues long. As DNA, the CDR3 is TGCAGTGCTAGAGATCCTGGGAACACCATATATTTT. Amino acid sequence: CSARDPGNTIYF.

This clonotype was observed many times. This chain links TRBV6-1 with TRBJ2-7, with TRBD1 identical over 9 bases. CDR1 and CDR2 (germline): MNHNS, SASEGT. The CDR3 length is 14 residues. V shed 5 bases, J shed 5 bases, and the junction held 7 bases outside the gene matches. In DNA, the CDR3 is TGTGCCAGCAGTTACGGGACAGGGAAGGACGAGCAGTACTTC. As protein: CASSYGTGKDEQYF.

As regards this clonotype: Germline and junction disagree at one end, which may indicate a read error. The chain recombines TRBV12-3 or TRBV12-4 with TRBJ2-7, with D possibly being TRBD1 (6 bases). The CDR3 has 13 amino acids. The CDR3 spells CASSFSQGYEQNF. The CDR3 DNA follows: TGTGCCAGCAGTTTCTCCCAGGGGTACGAGCAGAACTTC.

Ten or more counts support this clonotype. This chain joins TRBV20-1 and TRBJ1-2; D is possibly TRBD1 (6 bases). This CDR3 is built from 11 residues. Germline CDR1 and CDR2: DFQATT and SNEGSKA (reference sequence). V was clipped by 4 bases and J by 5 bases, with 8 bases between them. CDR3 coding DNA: TGCAGTGCTAACCAGGGGTATGGCTACACCTTC. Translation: CSANQGYGYTF.

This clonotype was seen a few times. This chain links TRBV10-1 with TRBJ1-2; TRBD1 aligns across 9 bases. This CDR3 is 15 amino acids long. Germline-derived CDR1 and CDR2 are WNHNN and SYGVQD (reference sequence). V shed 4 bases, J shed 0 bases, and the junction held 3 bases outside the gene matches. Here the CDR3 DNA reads TGCGCCAGCAGTGGTGGGACAGGGCCTAACTATGGCTACACCTTC. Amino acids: CASSGGTGPNYGYTF.

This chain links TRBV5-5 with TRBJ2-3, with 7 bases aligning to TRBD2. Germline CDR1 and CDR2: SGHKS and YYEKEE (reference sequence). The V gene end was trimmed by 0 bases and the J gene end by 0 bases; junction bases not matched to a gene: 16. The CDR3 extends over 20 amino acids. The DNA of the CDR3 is TGTGCCAGCAGCTTGGGGTTTAGCGGGTCAAACCTTCCTAGCACAGATACGCAGTATTTT. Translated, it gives CASSLGFSGSNLPSTDTQYF.

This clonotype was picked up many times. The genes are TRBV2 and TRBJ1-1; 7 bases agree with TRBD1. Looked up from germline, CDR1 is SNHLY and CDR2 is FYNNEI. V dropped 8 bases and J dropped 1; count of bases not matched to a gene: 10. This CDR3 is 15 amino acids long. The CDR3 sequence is CASRETGQKNTEAFF. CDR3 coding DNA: TGTGCCAGCCGCGAGACGGGACAGAAGAACACTGAAGCTTTCTTT.

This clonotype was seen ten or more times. The CDR3 bases are TGTGCCAGCAGACGGGACAGGGGTTTCAATCAGCCCCAGCATTTT. Translating gives CASRRDRGFNQPQHF. V and J are TRBV6-1 and TRBJ1-5, with 10 nucleotides matching TRBD1. CDR3 size: 15 residues. The V segment lost 6 bases and the J segment 3 bases; nucleotides outside the gene matches: 5. Germline V gene sequence: CDR1 MNHNS, CDR2 SASEGT.

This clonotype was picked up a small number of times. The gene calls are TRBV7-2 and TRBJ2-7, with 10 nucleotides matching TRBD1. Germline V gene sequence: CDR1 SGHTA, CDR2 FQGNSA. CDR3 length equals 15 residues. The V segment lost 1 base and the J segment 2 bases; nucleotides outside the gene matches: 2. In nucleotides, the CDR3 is TGTGCCAGCAGCTTAGGGGACAGGGGCCCCTACGAGCAGTACTTC. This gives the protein CASSLGDRGPYEQYF.

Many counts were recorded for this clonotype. CDR3 sequence: CASSGQKGVNTEAFF. In nucleotides, the CDR3 is TGTGCCAGCTCGGGACAGAAGGGGGTGAACACTGAAGCTTTCTTT. The chain is built from TRBV18 and TRBJ1-1, with 7 positions matching TRBD1. After removal of 6 bases from V and 0 bases from J, the junction contained 7 bases not matched to a gene. The CDR3 length is 15 residues. Germline-derived CDR1 and CDR2 are KGHSH and LQKENI.

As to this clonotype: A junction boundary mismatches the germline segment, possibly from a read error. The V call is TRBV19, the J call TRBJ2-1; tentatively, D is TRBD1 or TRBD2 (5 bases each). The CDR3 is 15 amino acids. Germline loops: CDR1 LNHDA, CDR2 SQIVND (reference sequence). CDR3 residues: CASSIGDLFTNERFF. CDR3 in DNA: TGTGCCAGTAGTATAGGGGACCTATTTACAAATGAGCGGTTCTTC.

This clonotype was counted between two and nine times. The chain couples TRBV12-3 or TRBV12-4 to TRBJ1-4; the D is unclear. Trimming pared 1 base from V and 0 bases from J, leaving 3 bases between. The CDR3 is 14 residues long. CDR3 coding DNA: TGTGCCAGCAGTTTAGGGTCAACTAATGAAAAACTGTTTTTT. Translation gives CASSLGSTNEKLFF.

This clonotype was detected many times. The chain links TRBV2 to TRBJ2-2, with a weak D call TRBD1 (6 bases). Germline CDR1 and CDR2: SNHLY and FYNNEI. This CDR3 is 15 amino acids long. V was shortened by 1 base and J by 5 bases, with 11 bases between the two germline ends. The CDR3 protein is CASSEVGQATGELFF. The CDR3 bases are TGTGCCAGCAGTGAAGTGGGACAAGCAACCGGGGAGCTGTTTTTT.

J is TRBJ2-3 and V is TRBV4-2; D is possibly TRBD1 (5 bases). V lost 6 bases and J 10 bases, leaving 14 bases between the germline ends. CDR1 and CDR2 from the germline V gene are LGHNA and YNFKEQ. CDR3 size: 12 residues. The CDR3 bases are TGTGCCAGCAGACAGGTAGGGGCGGCGCAGTATTTT. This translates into CASRQVGAAQYF.

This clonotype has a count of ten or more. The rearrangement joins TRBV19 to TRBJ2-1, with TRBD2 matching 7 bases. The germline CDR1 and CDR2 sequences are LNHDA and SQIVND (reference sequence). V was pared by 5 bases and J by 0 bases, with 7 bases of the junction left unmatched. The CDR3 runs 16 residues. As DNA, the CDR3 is TGTGCCAGTAGTCGCGAGGGAGGGTCCTCCTACAATGAGCAGTTCTTC. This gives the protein CASSREGGSSYNEQFF.

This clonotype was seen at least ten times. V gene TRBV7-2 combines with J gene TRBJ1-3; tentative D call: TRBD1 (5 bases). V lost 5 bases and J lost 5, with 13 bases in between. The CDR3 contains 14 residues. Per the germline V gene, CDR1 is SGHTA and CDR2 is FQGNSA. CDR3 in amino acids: CASSPPGHRNTIYF. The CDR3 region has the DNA TGTGCCAGCAGCCCACCCGGACACAGAAACACCATATATTTT.

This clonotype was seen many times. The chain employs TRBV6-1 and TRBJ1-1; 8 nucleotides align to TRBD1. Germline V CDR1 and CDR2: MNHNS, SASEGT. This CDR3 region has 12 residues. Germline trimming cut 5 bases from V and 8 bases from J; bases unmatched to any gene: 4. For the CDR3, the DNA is TGTGCCAGCAGTCCCAGACAGGGGGAAGCTTTCTTT. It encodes CASSPRQGEAFF.

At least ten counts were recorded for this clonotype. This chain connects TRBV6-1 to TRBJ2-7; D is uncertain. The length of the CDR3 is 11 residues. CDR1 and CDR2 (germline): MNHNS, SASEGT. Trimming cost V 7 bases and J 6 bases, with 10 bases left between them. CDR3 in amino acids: CASTLSGEQYF. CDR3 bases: TGTGCCAGCACCTTATCGGGCGAGCAGTACTTC.

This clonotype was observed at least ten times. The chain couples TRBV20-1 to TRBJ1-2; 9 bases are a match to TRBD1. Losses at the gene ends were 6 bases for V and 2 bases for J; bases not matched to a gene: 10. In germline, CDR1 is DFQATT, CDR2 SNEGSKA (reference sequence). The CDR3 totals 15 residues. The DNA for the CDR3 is TGCAGTGCGCCAGGACAGGGGACTGGGAACTATGGCTACACCTTC. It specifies CSAPGQGTGNYGYTF.

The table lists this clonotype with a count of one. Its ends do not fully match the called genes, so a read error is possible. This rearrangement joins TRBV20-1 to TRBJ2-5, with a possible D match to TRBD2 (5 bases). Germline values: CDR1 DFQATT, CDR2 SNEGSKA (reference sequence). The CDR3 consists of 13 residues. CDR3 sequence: CSARRDPKETQYF. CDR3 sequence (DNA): TGCAGTGCTAGGAGGGATCCTAAAGAGACACAGTACTTC.

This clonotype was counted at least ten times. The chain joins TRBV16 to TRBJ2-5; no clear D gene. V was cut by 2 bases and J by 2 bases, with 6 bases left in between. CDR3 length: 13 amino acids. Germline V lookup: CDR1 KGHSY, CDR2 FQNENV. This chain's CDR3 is CASSQALQETQYF. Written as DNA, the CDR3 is TGTGCCAGCAGCCAAGCCCTGCAAGAGACCCAGTACTTC.

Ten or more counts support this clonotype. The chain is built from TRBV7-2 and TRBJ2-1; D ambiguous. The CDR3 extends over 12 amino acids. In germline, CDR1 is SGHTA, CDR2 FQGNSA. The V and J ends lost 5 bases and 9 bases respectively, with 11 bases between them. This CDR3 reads CASSPNGFEQFF. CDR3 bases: TGTGCCAGCAGCCCTAACGGGTTTGAGCAGTTCTTC. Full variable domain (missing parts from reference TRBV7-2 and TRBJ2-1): GAGVSQSPSNKVTEKGKDVELRCDPISGHTALYWYRQSLGQGLEFLIYFQGNSAPDKSGLPSDRFSAERTGGSVSTLTIQRTQQEDSAVYLCASSPNGFEQFFGPGTRLTVL.

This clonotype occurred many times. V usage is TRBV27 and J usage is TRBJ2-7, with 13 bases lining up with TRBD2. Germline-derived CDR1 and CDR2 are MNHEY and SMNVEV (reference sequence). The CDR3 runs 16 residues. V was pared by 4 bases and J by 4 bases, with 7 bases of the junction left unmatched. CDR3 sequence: CASSSRTSGSWYEQYF. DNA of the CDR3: TGTGCCAGCAGTTCCCGGACTAGCGGGAGTTGGTACGAGCAGTACTTC.

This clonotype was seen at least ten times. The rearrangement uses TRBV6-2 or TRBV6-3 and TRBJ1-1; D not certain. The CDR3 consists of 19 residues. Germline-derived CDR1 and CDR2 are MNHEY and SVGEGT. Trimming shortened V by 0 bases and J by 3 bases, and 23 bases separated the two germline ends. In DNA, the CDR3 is TGTGCCAGCAGTTACTCGGTCGATTTGGGGTTATCGAGTCACACTGAAGCTTTCTTT. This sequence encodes CASSYSVDLGLSSHTEAFF.

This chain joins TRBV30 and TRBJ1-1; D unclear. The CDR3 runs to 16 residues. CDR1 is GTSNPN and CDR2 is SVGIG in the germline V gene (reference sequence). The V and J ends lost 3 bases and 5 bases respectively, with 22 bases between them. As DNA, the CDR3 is TGTGCCTGGAGCACCACCCGGGCTCTAAGACGGACTGAAGCTTTCTTT. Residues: CAWSTTRALRRTEAFF.